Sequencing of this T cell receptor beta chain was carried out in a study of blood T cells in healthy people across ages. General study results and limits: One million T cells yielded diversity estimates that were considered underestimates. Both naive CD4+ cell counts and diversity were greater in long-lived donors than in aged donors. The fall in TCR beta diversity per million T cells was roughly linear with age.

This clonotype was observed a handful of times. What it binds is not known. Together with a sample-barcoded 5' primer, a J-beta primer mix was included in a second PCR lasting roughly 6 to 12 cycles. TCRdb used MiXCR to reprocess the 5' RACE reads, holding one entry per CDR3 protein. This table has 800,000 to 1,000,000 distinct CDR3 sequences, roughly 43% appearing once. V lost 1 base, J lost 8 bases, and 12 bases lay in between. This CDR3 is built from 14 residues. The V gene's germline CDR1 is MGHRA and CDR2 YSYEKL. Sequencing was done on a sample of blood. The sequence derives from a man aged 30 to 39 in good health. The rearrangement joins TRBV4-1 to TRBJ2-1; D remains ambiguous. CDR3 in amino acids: CASSQGSRFDEQFF. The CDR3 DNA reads TGCGCCAGCAGCCAAGGGTCCCGGTTCGATGAGCAGTTCTTC.